The clone carrying this T cell receptor (beta chain) was counted at least ten times. Germline V CDR1 and CDR2: LGHDT, YNNKEL (reference sequence). V shed 3 bases and J 8 bases; nucleotides not matched to a gene: 12. The CDR3 is 16 amino acids. Building of the TCR beta libraries involved iRepertoire HTBI primers and Arm-PCR of CDR3 regions. One entry per CDR3 protein results from TCRdb running MiXCR on the multiplex PCR reads. The sample consists of hundreds of thousands of distinct CDR3 sequences, 15% to 20% of them appearing once. The sample is drawn from a study of regulatory T cells in long-lasting Graves disease. Indicated time point: newly diagnosed GD, antithyroid drugs for less than 3 months. PBMCs were the source of the RNA used for TCR sequencing. In this cohort, patients came from an endocrinology department located in Xi'an, China. The authors drew approximately 9 milliliters of peripheral blood into EDTA tubes.

These records were also assigned to another study, of T cells in Graves' hyperthyroidism and ophthalmopathy. Per that study: Ophthalmopathy got predicted by the model a median roughly six months before its onset.

The rearrangement joins TRBV3-1 to TRBJ2-1; TRBD2 aligns across 8 bases. The sequenced sample was peripheral blood mononuclear cells (PBMCs), obtained at new diagnosis, from a patient treated with antithyroid drugs. The TCR comes from a woman aged 35 to 59 with Graves disease. The CDR3 sequence: CASSHTSGSYLHEQFF. The CDR3 DNA is TGTGCCAGCAGCCATACGAGCGGGAGTTACCTCCATGAGCAGTTCTTC.